This T cell receptor beta chain was obtained from a study of CD8 T cells in Susac syndrome (dated by TCRdb to about 2019). Study-level background: Repertoire sequencing was used to test whether CD8+ T cell activation and differentiation in Susac syndrome was antigen driven.

High-throughput TCR beta sequencing profiled peripheral blood CD8+ and CD4+ T cells from healthy donors, Susac syndrome patients and multiple sclerosis patients. The healthy donors served as controls matched for age and sex. Bulk CD8+ and CD4+ T cells were purified by magnetic negative isolation, while CD8+ TEMRA cells were enriched using FACS. Blood was drawn into EDTA tubes, processed within 24 hours, and PBMCs were isolated by density gradient centrifugation. PBMCs intended for TCR sequencing were frozen in liquid nitrogen and were later thawed in a 37 degrees C water bath. The sorted or isolated CD4+, CD8+ and CD8+ TEMRA cells had a purity of 90% or higher. A note on this clonotype: What this receptor recognizes is not known. Base qualities were left out, and no much larger clone turns up one base away.

RNA was extracted with the RNeasy kit and roughly 0.5 to 1 ug was reverse transcribed using random hexamers. The immunoSEQ multiplex PCR assay, covering 54 Vbeta and 13 Jbeta segments, was used to amplify TCR beta CDR3 regions. Bias from PCR amplification was corrected by using a synthetic template baseline for primer optimization and for computational correction. In the paper's pipeline: Reads were annotated to V, D and J genes per IMGT and analyzed with immunoSEQ Analyzer, keeping only productive sequences. To calculate clonality, Shannon entropy was normalized by log2 of the number of productive unique sequences and then subtracted from one. Public and private clones were assessed among the 100 most prevalent clones of each patient and control. Susac-specific clones were defined as absent from healthy and MS cohorts, over a thousand published viral clones and other ImmuneACCESS disease sequences. The public reads were reanalyzed by TCRdb: fastp trimming at Q25, MiXCR alignment, in-frame beta chains only. Each entry merges the rows of one CDR3 protein and shows their most common DNA and genes. It is TCRdb's table, rather than the study itself, that gives the V and J calls and clone size. The sample includes 150,000 to 200,000 distinct CDR3 sequences, with about 93% observed a single time. 0.13% to 0.15% of the sample lies in the top ten.

The CDR3 contains 12 residues, cysteine and phenylalanine counted. The DNA shown is the 36-base CDR3, in frame from base 1. The germline V gene specifies MDHEN as CDR1 and SYDVKM as CDR2. The junction carries 10 bases between V and J, which are trimmed by 4 bases and 6 bases respectively. Points the paper makes about the study in general: The TCR sequencing and HLA analysis was acknowledged to have included a relatively small number of individuals.

The sample consisted of CD4+ T cells from PBMCs. The origin of this receptor is a human donor in good health. This receptor chain uses TRBV28 and TRBJ2-7; a tentative D call is TRBD2 (6 bases match). The CDR3 loop reads CASSSQGLEQYF. The sequenced DNA: TGTGCCAGCAGTTCCCAGGGACTCGAGCAGTACTTC.